The 27 T cell receptor beta chains below were found in one sample sequenced in a study of T cell changes during pregnancy in multiple sclerosis. The assay was immunoSEQ multiplex PCR, and TCRdb's table has in-frame clones only and misses some. Of some 60,000 clones in the sample, about 91% were seen once. Here the sequenced sample was CD4+ T cells from peripheral blood mononuclear cells, taken in the first trimester of pregnancy. The receptors derive from a female donor with multiple sclerosis, enrolled in a pregnancy study.

This clone was counted a single time. This chain joins TRBV15 and TRBJ2-7, with TRBD1 matching over 8 bases. From germline, CDR1 is LNHNV and CDR2 YYDKDF (reference sequence). This CDR3 has 17 residues. Unmatched junction bases numbered 13, after V lost 1 base and J lost 5 bases. CDR3 sequence: CATSRGVLGRGLDEQYF. Written as DNA, the CDR3 is TGTGCCACCAGCAGAGGAGTCCTCGGCAGGGGGCTAGACGAGCAGTACTTC.

The gene calls are TRBV4-3 and TRBJ1-1; D might be TRBD1 (5 bases). CDR1 LGHNA and CDR2 YSLEER come from the germline V gene. CDR3 length: 15 amino acids. Trimming cost V 1 base and J 1 base, with 10 bases left between them. CDR3 DNA sequence: TGCGCCAGCAGCCAAGTCACCGGGGGGAACACTGAAGCTTTCTTT. It codes for CASSQVTGGNTEAFF.

V is TRBV5-1 and J is TRBJ2-4; perhaps TRBD1 as D (6 bases). V dropped 0 bases and J dropped 7 bases, with 8 bases sitting between them. CDR1 and CDR2 from the germline V gene are SGHRS and YFSETQ. This CDR3 has 13 residues. CDR3 loop: CASSLGQANIQYF. CDR3 coding DNA: TGCGCCAGCAGCTTGGGACAGGCCAACATTCAGTACTTC. Together with reference TRBV5-1 and TRBJ2-4, the CDR3 gives the full variable domain: KAGVTQTPRYLIKTRGQQVTLSCSPISGHRSVSWYQQTPGQGLQFLFEYFSETQRNKGNFPGRFSGRQFSNSRSEMNVSTLELGDSALYLCASSLGQANIQYFGAGTRLSVL.

The genes are TRBV6-1 and TRBJ1-1; possible D gene TRBD1, 5 bases. The germline V and J ends were trimmed by 4 bases and 5 bases, with 17 bases remaining between them. This CDR3 contains 15 residues. Germline V gene lookup returns CDR1 MNHNS and CDR2 SASEGT. CDR3 sequence: CASSGQLVGGTEAFF. For the CDR3, the DNA is TGTGCCAGCAGTGGACAGTTGGTGGGTGGGACTGAAGCTTTCTTT.

The V and J genes are TRBV2 and TRBJ1-1; tentative D call: TRBD1 (6 bases). The CDR3 sequence is 17 residues long. Germline CDR1 is SNHLY and CDR2 is FYNNEI. V gave up 5 bases and J gave up 1 base, with 20 bases separating them. The DNA of the CDR3 is TGTGCCAGCAGTCCCCGGGGGGTGGGGGCATGGAACACTGAAGCTTTCTTT. Translating it yields CASSPRGVGAWNTEAFF.

V gene TRBV14 combines with J gene TRBJ2-5; TRBD2 agrees at 7 bases. The germline V gene encodes CDR1 SGHDN and CDR2 FVKESK. CDR3 size: 15 residues. J lost 7 bases, V lost 0 bases, and 8 bases had no gene match. The CDR3 nucleotides read TGTGCCAGCAGCCAAGAAAGACTAGCCGGGGTGACCCAGTACTTC. It specifies CASSQERLAGVTQYF.

This sequence joins TRBV7-2 and TRBJ1-4, with D tentatively TRBD1 (6 bases). The V end lost 5 bases, the J end lost 5 bases, and 18 bases lay between the germline ends. Germline assignment: CDR1 SGHTA and CDR2 FQGNSA. This CDR3 comprises 16 residues. Here the CDR3 reads CASSQASTGPNEKLFF. The CDR3 DNA sequence: TGTGCCAGCAGCCAGGCCTCGACAGGACCCAATGAAAAACTGTTTTTT.

The genes are TRBV29-1 and TRBJ1-2; TRBD1 matches 12 bases. The CDR3 spans 15 residues. J lost 3 bases, V lost 6 bases, and 8 bases had no gene match. Germline loops: CDR1 SQVTM, CDR2 ANQGSEA. Written as DNA, the CDR3 is TGCAGCGTGGGCCGGGACAGGGGGCTATACTATGGCTACACCTTC. Protein product: CSVGRDRGLYYGYTF. Drawing the rest from reference TRBV29-1 and TRBJ1-2, the complete variable domain is SAVISQKPSRDICQRGTSLTIQCQVDSQVTMMFWYRQQPGQSLTLIATANQGSEATYESGFVIDKFPISRPNLTFSTLTVSNMSPEDSSIYLCSVGRDRGLYYGYTFGSGTRLTVV.

The CDR3, as DNA: TGTGCCAGCAGCTTAGCCCGGGGGGCGAACACCGGGGAGCTGTTTTTT. This encodes CASSLARGANTGELFF. This rearrangement joins TRBV7-9 to TRBJ2-2; 7 nucleotides line up with TRBD2. With V trimmed by 0 bases and J by 0 bases, 1 base remained unmatched. Germline V gene lookup returns CDR1 SEHNR and CDR2 FQNEAQ (reference sequence). The CDR3 consists of 16 residues.

The chain carries TRBV7-3 and TRBJ2-3; 11 nucleotides match TRBD2. Germline values: CDR1 SGHTA, CDR2 FQGTGA. The CDR3 loop spans 14 amino acids. Trimming took 5 bases from V and 8 from J; bases not matched to a gene: 6. The CDR3 here is CASSDLAGGGTQYF. In DNA, the CDR3 is TGTGCCAGCAGCGATCTAGCGGGGGGTGGTACGCAGTATTTT.

The V gene is TRBV10-3, the J gene TRBJ2-7; D uncertain. Germline values: CDR1 ENHRY, CDR2 SYGVKD. The CDR3 runs to 13 residues. V was shortened by 0 bases and J by 4 bases, with 7 bases between the two germline ends. CDR3 in DNA: TGTGCCATCAGTGAGTCGTTGCGATACGAGCAGTACTTC. Translation: CAISESLRYEQYF.

The gene calls are TRBV4-2 and TRBJ2-7; D is possibly TRBD2 (5 bases). CDR3 length equals 12 residues. V lost 3 bases to trimming and J lost 6 bases, with 9 bases between them. Germline CDR1 and CDR2: LGHNA and YNFKEQ. This CDR3 is CASSHIAGEQYF. Here the CDR3 DNA reads TGTGCCAGCAGCCACATTGCGGGCGAGCAGTACTTC.

The chain is built from TRBV6-5 and TRBJ2-5, with a tentative D call TRBD2 (6 bases). V lost 6 bases and J 5 bases, leaving 16 bases between the germline ends. Germline CDR1 and CDR2: MNHEY and SVGAGI. The CDR3 sequence is 14 residues long. This CDR3 reads CASRFGLRGETQYF. The CDR3 DNA reads as TGTGCCAGCAGGTTCGGGTTACGGGGGGAGACCCAGTACTTC.

This sequence joins TRBV7-6 and TRBJ1-2, with 10 bases matching TRBD1. The CDR3 is 16 residues long. CDR1 is SGHVS, CDR2 FNYEAQ, per germline. V trimming: 5 bases; J trimming: 4 bases; junction bases outside the gene matches: 10. CDR3 region: CASSAERQGAVYGYTF. CDR3 nucleotides: TGTGCCAGCAGCGCGGAACGACAGGGGGCTGTCTATGGCTACACCTTC.

The chain employs TRBV7-2 and TRBJ1-2; no clear D. V lost 5 bases, J lost 2 bases, and 15 bases lay in between. Germline CDR1 is SGHTA and CDR2 is FQGNSA. The CDR3 runs to 15 residues. Here the CDR3 DNA reads TGTGCCAGCAGCCAGCAATTCAGAGGCAACTATGGCTACACCTTC. It translates to CASSQQFRGNYGYTF.

V and J are TRBV18 and TRBJ1-2, with D perhaps matching TRBD1 (6 bases). Germline lookup yields CDR1 KGHSH and CDR2 LQKENI. Trimming took 8 bases from V and 8 from J, leaving 21 bases between them. This CDR3 is built from 14 residues. This chain's CDR3 is CASGRARAGEGYTF. In nucleotides, the CDR3 is TGTGCCAGCGGGAGGGCCCGAGCAGGGGAAGGCTACACCTTC. Variable domain in full (rest from reference TRBV18 and TRBJ1-2): NAGVMQNPRHLVRRRGQEARLRCSPMKGHSHVYWYRQLPEEGLKFMVYLQKENIIDESGMPKERFSAEFPKEGPSILRIQQVVRGDSAAYFCASGRARAGEGYTFGSGTRLTVV.

J is TRBJ2-2 and V is TRBV4-2; 16 nucleotides line up with TRBD2. CDR1 is LGHNA and CDR2 is YNFKEQ in the germline V gene. The trim removed 4 bases at V and 7 bases at J, leaving 6 bases unmatched. CDR3 length: 17 residues. The CDR3 reads CASSRGLAGGGIGELFF. CDR3 sequence (DNA): TGTGCCAGCAGCCGGGGACTAGCGGGGGGGGGTATCGGGGAGCTGTTTTTT.

The genes are TRBV9 and TRBJ2-3; 7 bases fit TRBD2. The trim removed 8 bases at V and 1 base at J, leaving 7 bases unmatched. This CDR3 is built from 14 residues. Germline V gene sequence: CDR1 SGDLS, CDR2 YYNGEE. Written as DNA, the CDR3 is TGTGCCAGTGGGGGAGGGGCGGGCACAGATACGCAGTATTTT. Residues: CASGGGAGTDTQYF.

CDR3 DNA: TGCGCCAGCAGCCCAGGCGCAGGTCCACCCTTAGCCAAAAACATTCAGTACTTC. Its protein product is CASSPGAGPPLAKNIQYF. The V and J genes are TRBV5-1 and TRBJ2-4; D remains ambiguous. This CDR3 spans 18 amino acids. The V gene's germline CDR1 is SGHRS and CDR2 YFSETQ. V was pared by 4 bases and J by 0 bases, with 20 bases between.

The chain links TRBV30 to TRBJ1-5; 7 bases align to TRBD1. The trim removed 0 bases at V and 6 bases at J, leaving 2 bases unmatched. Germline assignment: CDR1 GTSNPN and CDR2 SVGIG (reference sequence). The CDR3 contains 13 residues. The CDR3 protein is CAWSVAGGQPQHF. The CDR3 nucleotides are TGTGCCTGGAGTGTCGCAGGGGGTCAGCCCCAGCATTTT.

This sequence joins TRBV2 and TRBJ2-7; 7 bases map to TRBD2. Germline V gene sequence: CDR1 SNHLY, CDR2 FYNNEI. The CDR3 is made up of 13 amino acids. V was clipped by 4 bases and J by 6 bases; unmatched bases: 6. CDR3 residues: CASSVGGLVEQYF. The CDR3 coding sequence is TGTGCCAGCAGTGTGGGAGGGCTGGTCGAGCAGTACTTC.

The chain has TRBV7-8 and TRBJ2-2, with 15 bases matching TRBD2. The CDR3 is 18 residues long. The germline V gene has CDR1 SGHVS and CDR2 FQNEAQ. V shed 1 base and J 5 bases; nucleotides not matched to a gene: 5. CDR3 amino acids: CASSLGQGTSGGTGELFF. The DNA for the CDR3 is TGTGCCAGCAGCTTAGGCCAAGGGACTAGCGGGGGGACCGGGGAGCTGTTTTTT. The whole variable domain, filled in from reference TRBV7-8 and TRBJ2-2, reads GAGVSQSPRYKVAKRGQDVALRCDPISGHVSLFWYQQALGQGPEFLTYFQNEAQLDKSGLPSDRFFAERPEGSVSTLKIQRTQQEDSAVYLCASSLGQGTSGGTGELFFGEGSRLTVL.

This clone was detected once. J is TRBJ2-3 and V is TRBV11-1; 7 bases agree with TRBD1. The germline CDR1 and CDR2 sequences are SGHAT and FQDESV (reference sequence). The CDR3 runs to 16 residues. Trimming at V came to 5 bases and at J to 6 bases, leaving 14 bases not matched to a gene. The CDR3 region is CASSEGDRERGDTQYF. The CDR3 nucleotides are TGTGCCAGCAGCGAGGGGGACAGAGAGAGGGGTGATACGCAGTATTTT. Combining the CDR3 with reference TRBV11-1 and TRBJ2-3 gives the whole variable domain EAEVAQSPRYKITEKSQAVAFWCDPISGHATLYWYRQILGQGPELLVQFQDESVVDDSQLPKDRFSAERLKGVDSTLKIQPAELGDSAMYLCASSEGDRERGDTQYFGPGTRLTVL.

This clone was detected once. V usage is TRBV2 and J usage is TRBJ2-7; 9 positions agree with TRBD1. With V trimmed by 5 bases and J by 4 bases, 6 bases remained unmatched. The CDR3 spans 14 residues. Germline V CDR1 and CDR2: SNHLY, FYNNEI. The CDR3 is CASSPQGARYEQYF. The CDR3 coding sequence is TGTGCCAGCAGTCCACAGGGGGCGAGATACGAGCAGTACTTC.

This clone was recorded once. The rearrangement joins TRBV7-2 to TRBJ2-3; no clear D gene. This CDR3 is 15 amino acids long. V was clipped by 1 base and J by 2 bases, with 10 bases between them. Germline loops: CDR1 SGHTA, CDR2 FQGNSA. In DNA form, the CDR3 reads TGTGCCAGCAGCTTAGGGGCAGGTTACACAGATACGCAGTATTTT. It codes for CASSLGAGYTDTQYF.

This chain links TRBV10-3 with TRBJ1-1, with 7 bases matching TRBD1. This CDR3 spans 16 amino acids. Per germline, CDR1 ENHRY and CDR2 SYGVKD. J was trimmed by 2 bases and V by 8 bases; bases with no gene match: 14. CDR3 sequence reads: CAISHPLGTANTEAFF. CDR3 nucleotides: TGTGCCATCTCCCATCCCCTCGGGACAGCTAACACTGAAGCTTTCTTT.

The chain recombines TRBV12-5 with TRBJ2-7, with 8 bases fitting TRBD1. The length of the CDR3 is 14 residues. Germline V gene sequence: CDR1 LGHNT, CDR2 FRNRAP. V was clipped by 3 bases and J by 7 bases; unmatched bases: 8. CDR3 amino acids: CASGLFGQGGEQYF. The CDR3 DNA is TGTGCTAGTGGTTTATTCGGACAGGGTGGGGAGCAGTACTTC.